Presented here are 13 T cell receptor beta chains from one specimen sequenced in a study of shared clonotypes between healthy human individuals. Using immunoSEQ multiplex PCR, the repertoire was profiled, and TCRdb retains in-frame clones only, with some absent. The sample yields about 2.2 million clones, 85% to 95% seen once. Positive CCR7 selection of CD45RO-negative cells yielded the naive CD8 cells, and terminally differentiated effector memory CD45RA+ cells were excluded. Sequenced: naive CD8+ T cells from PBMCs. These TCRs come from a man younger than 35 in good health. Some clones in this sample may be carry-over from other donors' samples.

The CDR3 nucleotides read TGTGCCAGTAGTATTGCAGGGGCCGGCTATGGCTACACCTTC. Its protein is CASSIAGAGYGYTF. J is TRBJ1-2 and V is TRBV19, with D maybe TRBD1 (6 bases). Between the trimmed V and J ends, which lost 3 bases and 4 bases, there was a span of 12 bases. This CDR3 contains 14 residues. Germline V CDR1 and CDR2: LNHDA, SQIVND (reference sequence).

This sequence joins TRBV27 and TRBJ1-5; 7 bases match TRBD1. Germline loops: CDR1 MNHEY, CDR2 SMNVEV (reference sequence). The CDR3 runs to 16 residues. Germline trimming cut 5 bases from V and 3 bases from J; bases unmatched to any gene: 10. Here the CDR3 reads CASSQQGTENNQPQHF. CDR3 nucleotide sequence: TGTGCCAGCAGTCAACAAGGGACAGAGAACAATCAGCCCCAGCATTTT.

This clone was recorded a few times. Other DNA sequences in the sample encode the same CDR3. The CDR3 loop reads CASSLGYEQYF. Written as DNA, the CDR3 is TGTGCCAGCAGTTTAGGGTACGAGCAGTACTTC. This chain connects TRBV28 to TRBJ2-7; D gene unclear. The CDR3 contains 11 residues. Germline V gene sequence: CDR1 MDHEN, CDR2 SYDVKM. Between the trimmed V and J ends, which lost 2 bases and 4 bases, there was a span of 3 bases.

This chain uses TRBV7-9 with TRBJ1-2; the D gene is possibly TRBD1 (6 bases). V lost 11 bases and J lost 5, with 15 bases in between. The CDR3 runs to 12 residues. From germline, CDR1 is SEHNR and CDR2 FQNEAQ (reference sequence). This CDR3 is CAGATGGYGYTF. CDR3 coding DNA: TGTGCCGGAGCGACAGGCGGGTATGGCTACACCTTC.

The V and J genes are TRBV4-2 and TRBJ1-1; D call uncertain. The V gene lost 1 base and the J gene lost 0 bases, with 6 bases spanning the gap. CDR3 length equals 14 residues. The germline V gene has CDR1 LGHNA and CDR2 YNFKEQ. CDR3: CASSQGRVNTEAFF. The CDR3 coding sequence is TGTGCCAGCAGCCAAGGGAGAGTGAACACTGAAGCTTTCTTT.

The V call is TRBV28, the J call TRBJ2-7; 7 bases fit TRBD1. The CDR3 runs 13 residues. Germline values: CDR1 MDHEN, CDR2 SYDVKM. J gave up 1 base and V 8 bases, and 5 bases lay outside the gene matches. CDR3 in DNA: TGTGCCAGCCTGGCAGGGGGTTCCTACGAGCAGTACTTC. As protein: CASLAGGSYEQYF.

This sequence joins TRBV5-1 and TRBJ2-7; a possible D gene is TRBD2 (5 bases). Germline V gene lookup returns CDR1 SGHRS and CDR2 YFSETQ. The CDR3 is made up of 15 amino acids. Trimming shortened V by 0 bases and J by 7 bases, and 17 bases separated the two germline ends. The CDR3: CASSLVGSAGEEQYF. The DNA of the CDR3 is TGCGCCAGCAGCTTGGTCGGCAGTGCGGGCGAAGAGCAGTACTTC.

This clone was found once. The gene calls are TRBV6-5 and TRBJ2-7; tentative D call: TRBD2 (5 bases). This CDR3 comprises 16 residues. Looked up from germline, CDR1 is MNHEY and CDR2 is SVGAGI. With 0 bases removed from V and 4 bases from J, the gap between germline ends came to 16 bases. This CDR3 is CASSYSEGTRRYEQYF. CDR3 nucleotide sequence: TGTGCCAGCAGTTACTCGGAAGGAACTAGAAGATACGAGCAGTACTTC.

This chain connects TRBV11-2 to TRBJ1-1; 7 bases fit TRBD1. Germline assignment: CDR1 SGHAT and CDR2 FQNNGV. The CDR3 has 15 amino acids. Unmatched junction bases numbered 14, after V lost 2 bases and J lost 11 bases. The CDR3 reads CASSLTRDRYVEAFF. DNA for the CDR3: TGTGCCAGCAGCTTAACTAGGGACAGATACGTTGAGGCTTTCTTT.

This chain links TRBV7-8 with TRBJ1-5; 9 bases match TRBD1. Germline CDR1 SGHVS, CDR2 FQNEAQ. The V gene end was trimmed by 0 bases and the J gene end by 5 bases; junction bases not matched to a gene: 5. This CDR3 has 16 amino acids. CDR3 coding DNA: TGTGCCAGCAGCTTAGCGTGGGGGACAGGGTATCAGCCCCAGCATTTT. Amino acid sequence: CASSLAWGTGYQPQHF.

V is TRBV5-1 and J is TRBJ2-7; D gene ambiguous. V lost 4 bases, J lost 2 bases, and 16 bases lay in between. CDR1 and CDR2 (germline): SGHRS, YFSETQ. This CDR3 region has 15 residues. CDR3 amino acids: CASSPDLSRAYEQYF. Here the CDR3 DNA reads TGCGCCAGCAGCCCGGATTTGAGCAGAGCCTACGAGCAGTACTTC. The full variable domain, its missing parts supplied by reference TRBV5-1 and TRBJ2-7, is KAGVTQTPRYLIKTRGQQVTLSCSPISGHRSVSWYQQTPGQGLQFLFEYFSETQRNKGNFPGRFSGRQFSNSRSEMNVSTLELGDSALYLCASSPDLSRAYEQYFGPGTRLTVT.

The V and J genes are TRBV9 and TRBJ2-6; 11 positions match TRBD1. In germline, CDR1 is SGDLS, CDR2 YYNGEE. J was trimmed by 0 bases and V by 3 bases; bases with no gene match: 17. This CDR3 contains 22 residues. CDR3 sequence: CASSARTGGPILDYSGANVLTF. The DNA for the CDR3 is TGTGCCAGCAGCGCTAGGACAGGGGGCCCAATTTTAGATTACTCTGGGGCCAACGTCCTGACTTTC.

The chain employs TRBV29-1 and TRBJ2-3, with 11 bases that match TRBD2. CDR3 size: 16 residues. The V gene's germline CDR1 is SQVTM and CDR2 ANQGSEA. After removal of 3 bases from V and 3 bases from J, the junction contained 8 bases not matched to a gene. The CDR3 nucleotides are TGCAGCGTTGATGGTCTAGCGGGAGGAGGGACAGATACGCAGTATTTT. Translated: CSVDGLAGGGTDTQYF.